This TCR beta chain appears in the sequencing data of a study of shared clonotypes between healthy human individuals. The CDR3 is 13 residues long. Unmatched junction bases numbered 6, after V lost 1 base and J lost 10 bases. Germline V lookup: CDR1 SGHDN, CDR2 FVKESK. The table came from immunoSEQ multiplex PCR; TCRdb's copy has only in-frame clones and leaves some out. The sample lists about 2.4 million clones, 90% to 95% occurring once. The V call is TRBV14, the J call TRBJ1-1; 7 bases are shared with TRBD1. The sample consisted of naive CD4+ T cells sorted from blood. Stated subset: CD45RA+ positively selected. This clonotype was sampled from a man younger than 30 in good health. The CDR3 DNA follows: TGTGCCAGCAGCCAAGGACAGGGAGGGCGAGCTTTCTTT. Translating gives CASSQGQGGRAFF. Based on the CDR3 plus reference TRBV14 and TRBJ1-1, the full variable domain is EAGVTQFPSHSVIEKGQTVTLRCDPISGHDNLYWYRRVMGKEIKFLLHFVKESKQDESGMPNNRFLAERTGGTYSTLKVQPAELEDSGVYFCASSQGQGGRAFFGQGTRLTVV.